A selection of T cell receptor beta chains follows, all from one sample in a study of identical twins. TCRdb recomputed calls from the 5' RACE reads with MiXCR, one row per CDR3 protein. In the table there are 200,000 to 300,000 distinct CDR3 sequences, 7.5% of which are singletons. Separately, the same data were catalogued under a study of yellow fever vaccine responses in identical twins.

Material: CD8+ T cells sorted from blood. The source of these receptors is a woman aged 18 to 35 in good health. Each CDR3 is given with its conserved first and last residue. Fields, in order: D gene, V gene, CDR3 length, clone size, J gene, CDR3 DNA, CDR3 protein. The D gene is left open where the match is weak. Clone sizes are given selectively: once, few, many, or a class where the clone is expanded.

-	TRBV2	15	many	TRBJ2-7	TGTGCCAGCCGGGGAAGCCTGAGCGATTACTACGAGCAGTACTTC	CASRGSLSDYYEQYF
TRBD1	TRBV9	15	many	TRBJ2-7	TGTGCCAGCAGCCCCTACAGGGGGCATACGTCGGCGCAGTACTTC	CASSPYRGHTSAQYF
-	TRBV20-1	15	many	TRBJ1-5	TGCAGTGCTGGGACCCCCGGGGCTGGCAATCAGCCCCAGCATTTT	CSAGTPGAGNQPQHF
-	TRBV20-1	11	many	TRBJ2-3	TGCAGTGCTAGAGAGGTAGATACGCAGTATTTT	CSAREVDTQYF
-	TRBV29-1	15	few	TRBJ2-2	TGCAGCGTTGAGGATCCACAGGGATACGCCGGGGAGCTGTTTTTT	CSVEDPQGYAGELFF
-	TRBV15	16	many	TRBJ2-2	TGTGCCACCAGCAGAGATTCGGAAGTTTACACCGGGGAGCTGTTTTTT	CATSRDSEVYTGELFF
-	TRBV29-1	12	many	TRBJ1-5	TGCAGCGTTTCGAGAGAAAATCAGCCCCAGCATTTT	CSVSRENQPQHF
-	TRBV12-3/TRBV12-4	15	many	TRBJ2-3	TGTGCCAGCAGTTTGGGGTCGCACCTCACAGATACGCAGTATTTT	CASSLGSHLTDTQYF
-	TRBV20-1	14	-	TRBJ2-7	TGCAGTGCTAGAGGGGGGGATACAGGCTACGAGCAGTACTTC	CSARGGDTGYEQYF
TRBD1	TRBV20-1	11	many	TRBJ1-5	TGCAGTGCTTGGGAGGACAGGACCCAGCATTTT	CSAWEDRTQHF
-	TRBV29-1	15	many	TRBJ2-3	TGCAGCGGAGGACGGGTGTGCGGGGCCACAGATACGCAGTATTTT	CSGGRVCGATDTQYF
-	TRBV6-1	14	many	TRBJ1-2	TGTGCCAGCAGCCAAAATATCTTGACCTATGGCTACACCTTC	CASSQNILTYGYTF
-	TRBV7-3	14	many	TRBJ1-2	TGTGCCAGCAGCTTAACAGGCCCGGAGAGCGGCTACACCTTC	CASSLTGPESGYTF
TRBD1	TRBV6-5	13	few	TRBJ1-5	TGTGCCAGCAGGTTATCAGGGGGCCAGCCCCAGCATTTT	CASRLSGGQPQHF
-	TRBV20-1	14	-	TRBJ1-4	TGCAGTGCTAGAGGGCCAGCAACTAATGAAAAACTGTTTTTT	CSARGPATNEKLFF
-	TRBV27	15	few	TRBJ2-1	TGTGCCAGCAGAAACATTCAAAGCTCCTACAATGAGCAGTTCTTC	CASRNIQSSYNEQFF
-	TRBV5-6	16	-	TRBJ2-1	TGTGCCAGCAGCTTAAGTAGGCAGGGCCCCTACAATGAGCAGTTCTTC	CASSLSRQGPYNEQFF
-	TRBV27	18	few	TRBJ2-6	TGTGCCAGCAGTCCCGCCTACCGTAGGTACTCTGGGGCCAACGTCCTGACTTTC	CASSPAYRRYSGANVLTF
-	TRBV13	16	many	TRBJ2-4	TGTGCCAGCAGCTTATCGACGGGTCCCGAGAGAAACATTCAGTACTTC	CASSLSTGPERNIQYF
-	TRBV6-4	18	-	TRBJ2-1	TGTGCCAGCAGTGACTCGGCCGCCACTAGAGGATCCTACAATGAGCAGTTCTTC	CASSDSAATRGSYNEQFF
TRBD2	TRBV7-3	17	few	TRBJ2-3	TGTGCCAGCAGCTCGATAGCGGGAGATAGGGAAGGAGATACGCAGTATTTT	CASSSIAGDREGDTQYF
-	TRBV3-1	15	-	TRBJ2-6	TGTGCCAGCACCTCTGGGCTCTCTGGGGCCAACGTCCTGACTTTC	CASTSGLSGANVLTF
-	TRBV29-1	14	-	TRBJ1-5	TGCAGCGTTGAAGTGCCTGACATAGATCAGCCCCAGCATTTT	CSVEVPDIDQPQHF
-	TRBV6-5	15	few	TRBJ2-3	TGTGCCAGCAGTTATGGGGCGGCTAGCACAGATACGCAGTATTTT	CASSYGAASTDTQYF
-	TRBV11-3	16	few	TRBJ2-3	TGTGCCAGCAGCTTAGCGAGCGCGGTGGGCACAGATACGCAGTATTTT	CASSLASAVGTDTQYF
-	TRBV7-2	17	-	TRBJ2-1	TGTGCCAGCAGCTTAGTACCCCCCCCTAGGGGGTACAATGAGCAGTTCTTC	CASSLVPPPRGYNEQFF
TRBD1	TRBV6-1	14	many	TRBJ2-3	TGTGCCAGCAGCCCGGGACAGGGGGAAGATACGCAGTATTTT	CASSPGQGEDTQYF
TRBD1	TRBV7-9	16	-	TRBJ2-1	TGTGCCAGCAGCTTAGTGATAGGGACAGGGATGGATGAGCAGTTCTTC	CASSLVIGTGMDEQFF
-	TRBV6-5	17	-	TRBJ2-1	TGTGCCAGCAGTTACTCTCGCGGGGGGACAGGCAACAATGAGCAGTTCTTC	CASSYSRGGTGNNEQFF
-	TRBV6-1	15	few	TRBJ1-5	TGTGCCTCCCTACCGGTAGTAAATAGCAATCAGCCCCAGCATTTT	CASLPVVNSNQPQHF
-	TRBV9	16	many	TRBJ2-1	TGTGCCAGCAGCGCCTCCCGTGTGGGACTTCACAATGAGCAGTTCTTC	CASSASRVGLHNEQFF
TRBD2	TRBV20-1	15	many	TRBJ2-1	TGCAGTGCTAGGCTGACTAGCGGGGGGTTAGGTGAGCAGTTCTTC	CSARLTSGGLGEQFF
-	TRBV3-1	19	many	TRBJ2-1	TGTGCCAGCAGCCAAGAAGCCCGAAGTAGCGGAGTTCTTTACAATGAGCAGTTCTTC	CASSQEARSSGVLYNEQFF
TRBD2	TRBV7-9	16	many	TRBJ2-5	TGTGCCAGCAGTTCGCAGCGGGAGGGGCACCAAGAGACCCAGTACTTC	CASSSQREGHQETQYF
-	TRBV28	13	many	TRBJ2-5	TGTGCCAGCAGTTTCGCAGGGCAAGAGACCCAGTACTTC	CASSFAGQETQYF
-	TRBV20-1	16	few	TRBJ2-3	TGCAGTGCTAGGACCCTAGCGTATGCTAGCACAGATACGCAGTATTTT	CSARTLAYASTDTQYF
-	TRBV9	13	-	TRBJ1-1	TGTGCCAGCAGCGGAATTCCTCGGGAAGGAGCTTTCTTT	CASSGIPREGAFF
TRBD2	TRBV29-1	17	many	TRBJ2-1	TGCAGCGTGCTGGGACTAGCGCTGTCAAGCTCCTACAATGAGCAGTTCTTC	CSVLGLALSSSYNEQFF
-	TRBV29-1	14	-	TRBJ1-2	TGCAGCGTTGTGGGGGGACCAGCTAACTATGGCTACACCTTC	CSVVGGPANYGYTF
TRBD2	TRBV7-8	17	many	TRBJ2-7	TGTGCCAGCAGCTTAGACGAAGCGGGAGGGACCCTTCGGGAGCAGTACTTC	CASSLDEAGGTLREQYF
-	TRBV4-1	15	many	TRBJ1-5	TGCGCCAGCAGCCAAGAGAGGCAGGAGGGTCAGCCCCAGCATTTT	CASSQERQEGQPQHF
-	TRBV29-1	18	many	TRBJ1-5	TGCAGCGTCGCGCAGGACAGACAACGCTTTTATAGCAATCAGCCCCAGCATTTT	CSVAQDRQRFYSNQPQHF
-	TRBV5-5	14	-	TRBJ2-7	TGTGCCAGCAGCTTTTCACCTAGCTCCTACGAGCAGTACTTC	CASSFSPSSYEQYF
-	TRBV12-3/TRBV12-4	16	many	TRBJ2-7	TGTGCCAGCAGTCCCCTGCCCGCGACTAGACCCTACGAGCAGTACTTC	CASSPLPATRPYEQYF
TRBD2	TRBV25-1	15	few	TRBJ2-1	TGTGCCAGCAGTGAAGGATGGCTAGCGGTCGGTGAGCAGTTCTTC	CASSEGWLAVGEQFF
-	TRBV24-1	8	many	TRBJ2-1	TGTGCCACCAGATTCGGGTTCTTC	CATRFGFF
-	TRBV7-6	12	-	TRBJ2-1	TGTGCCAGCAGTCCATTTGAGTATGAGCAGTTCTTC	CASSPFEYEQFF
TRBD2	TRBV2	18	-	TRBJ2-2	TGTGCCAGCACCTTGACTAGCGGGGGGGCCCCTAACACCGGGGAGCTGTTTTTT	CASTLTSGGAPNTGELFF
TRBD2	TRBV24-1	14	many	TRBJ2-2	TGTGCCACCACGGGAAGCGGGGACACCGGGGAGCTGTTTTTT	CATTGSGDTGELFF
TRBD1	TRBV7-8	14	few	TRBJ1-3	TGTGCCAGCAGCTTTCCCGGGACAGGGGACACCATATATTTT	CASSFPGTGDTIYF
-	TRBV5-1	15	many	TRBJ1-5	TGCGCCAGCAGCTTGGGGGGACTGTTCAATCAGCCCCAGCATTTT	CASSLGGLFNQPQHF
-	TRBV7-8	15	-	TRBJ2-1	TGTGCCGGCAGCTTAGCACAGGGTTTCTACAATGAGCAGTTCTTC	CAGSLAQGFYNEQFF
TRBD1	TRBV2	13	few	TRBJ2-7	TGTGCCAGCTTTGACGGACAGGCGTACGAGCAGTACTTC	CASFDGQAYEQYF